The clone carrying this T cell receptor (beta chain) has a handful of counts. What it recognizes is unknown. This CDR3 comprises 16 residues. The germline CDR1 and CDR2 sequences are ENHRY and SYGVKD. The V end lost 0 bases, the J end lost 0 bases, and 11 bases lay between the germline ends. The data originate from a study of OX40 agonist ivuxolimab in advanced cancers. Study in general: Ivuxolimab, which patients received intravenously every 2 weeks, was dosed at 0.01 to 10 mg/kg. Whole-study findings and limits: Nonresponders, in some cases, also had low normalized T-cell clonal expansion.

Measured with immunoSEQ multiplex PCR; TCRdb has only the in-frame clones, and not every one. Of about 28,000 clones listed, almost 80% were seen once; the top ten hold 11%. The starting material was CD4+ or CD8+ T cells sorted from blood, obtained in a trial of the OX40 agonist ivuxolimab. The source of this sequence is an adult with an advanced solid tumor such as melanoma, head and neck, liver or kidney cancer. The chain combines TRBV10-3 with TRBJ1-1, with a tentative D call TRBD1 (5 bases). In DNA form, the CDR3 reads TGTGCCATCAGTGAGTCGGTCGACAGCTTGAACACTGAAGCTTTCTTT. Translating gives CAISESVDSLNTEAFF.